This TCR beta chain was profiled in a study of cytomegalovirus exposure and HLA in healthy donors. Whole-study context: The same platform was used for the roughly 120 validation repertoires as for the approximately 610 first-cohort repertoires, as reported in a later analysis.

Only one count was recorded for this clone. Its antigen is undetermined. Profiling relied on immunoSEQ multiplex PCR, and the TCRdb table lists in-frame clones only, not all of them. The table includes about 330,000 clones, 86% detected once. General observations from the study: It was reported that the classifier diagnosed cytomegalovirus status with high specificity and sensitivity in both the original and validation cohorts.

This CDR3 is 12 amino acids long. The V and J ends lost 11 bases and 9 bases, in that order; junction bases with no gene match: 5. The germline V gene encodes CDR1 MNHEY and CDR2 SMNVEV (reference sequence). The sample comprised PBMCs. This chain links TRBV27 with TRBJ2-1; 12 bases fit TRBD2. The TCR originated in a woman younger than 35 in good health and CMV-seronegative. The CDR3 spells CAGRLAGVEQFF. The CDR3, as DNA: TGTGCCGGAAGACTAGCGGGAGTTGAGCAGTTCTTC.